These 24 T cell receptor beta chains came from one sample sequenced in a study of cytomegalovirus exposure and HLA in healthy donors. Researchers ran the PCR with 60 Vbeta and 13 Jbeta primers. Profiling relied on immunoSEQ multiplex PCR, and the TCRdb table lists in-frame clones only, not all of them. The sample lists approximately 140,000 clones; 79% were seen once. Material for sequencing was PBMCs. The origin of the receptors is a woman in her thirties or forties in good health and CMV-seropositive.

The CDR3 sequence is CASSYSRGTGTDTQYF. CDR3 coding DNA: TGTGCCAGCAGTTACTCGAGGGGGACCGGCACAGATACGCAGTATTTT. The chain recombines TRBV6-6 with TRBJ2-3; possible D gene TRBD1, 6 bases. This CDR3 contains 16 residues. Per germline, CDR1 MNHNY and CDR2 SVGAGI (reference sequence). V lost 0 bases to trimming and J lost 1 base, with 11 bases between them.

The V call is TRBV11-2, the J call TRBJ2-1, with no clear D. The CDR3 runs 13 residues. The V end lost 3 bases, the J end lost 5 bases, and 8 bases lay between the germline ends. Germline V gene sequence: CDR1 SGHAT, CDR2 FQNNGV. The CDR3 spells CASSFREDNEQFF. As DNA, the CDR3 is TGTGCCAGCAGCTTTCGAGAAGACAATGAGCAGTTCTTC.

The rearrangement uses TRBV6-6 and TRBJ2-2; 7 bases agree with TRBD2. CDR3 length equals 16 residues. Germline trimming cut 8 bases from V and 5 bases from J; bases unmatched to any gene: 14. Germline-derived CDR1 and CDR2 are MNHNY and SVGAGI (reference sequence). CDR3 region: CASSLGRERTTGELFF. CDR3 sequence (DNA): TGTGCCAGCTCCCTAGGGAGGGAGCGAACAACCGGGGAGCTGTTTTTT.

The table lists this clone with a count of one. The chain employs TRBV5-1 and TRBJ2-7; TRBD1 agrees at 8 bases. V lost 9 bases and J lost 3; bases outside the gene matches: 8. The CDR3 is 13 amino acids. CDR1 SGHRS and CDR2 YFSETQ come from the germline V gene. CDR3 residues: CATARDRSYEQYF. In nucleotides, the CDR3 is TGCGCCACCGCCCGGGACAGGAGCTACGAGCAGTACTTC.

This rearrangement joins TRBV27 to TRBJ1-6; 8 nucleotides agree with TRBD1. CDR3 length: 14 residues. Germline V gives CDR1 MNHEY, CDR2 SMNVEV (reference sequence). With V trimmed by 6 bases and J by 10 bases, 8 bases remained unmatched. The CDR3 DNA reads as TGTGCCAGCAGCAGAGGACAGGGCGGCTCACCCCTCCACTTT. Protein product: CASSRGQGGSPLHF.

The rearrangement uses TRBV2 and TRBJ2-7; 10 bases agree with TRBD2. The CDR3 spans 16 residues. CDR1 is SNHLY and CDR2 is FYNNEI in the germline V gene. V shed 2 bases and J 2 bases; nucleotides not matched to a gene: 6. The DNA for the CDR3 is TGTGCCAGCAGTGAAATAACTAGCGGGGAGACCTACGAGCAGTACTTC. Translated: CASSEITSGETYEQYF.

CDR3 bases: TGTGCCAGCAGCTTGCCAAACAAAGAGACCCAGTACTTC. It translates to CASSLPNKETQYF. This sequence joins TRBV5-4 and TRBJ2-5; no clear D. V was cut by 1 base and J by 3 bases, with 7 bases left in between. Looked up from germline, CDR1 is SGHNT and CDR2 is YYREEE (reference sequence). This CDR3 comprises 13 residues.

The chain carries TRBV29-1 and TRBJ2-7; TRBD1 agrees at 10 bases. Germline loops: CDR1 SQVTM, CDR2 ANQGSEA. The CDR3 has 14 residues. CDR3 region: CRTLGTGDSYEQYF. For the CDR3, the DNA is TGCAGGACCCTCGGGACAGGGGACTCCTACGAGCAGTACTTC.

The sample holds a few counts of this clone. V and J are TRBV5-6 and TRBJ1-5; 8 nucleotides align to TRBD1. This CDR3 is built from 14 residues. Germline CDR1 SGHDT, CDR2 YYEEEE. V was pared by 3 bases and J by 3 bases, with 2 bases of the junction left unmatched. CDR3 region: CASSSDRDNQPQHF. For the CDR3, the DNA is TGTGCCAGCAGCTCGGACAGGGACAATCAGCCCCAGCATTTT.

The CDR3 sequence: CASSSGTGGQPQHF. The DNA of the CDR3 is TGTGCCAGCAGCTCTGGGACAGGGGGCCAGCCCCAGCATTTT. The J gene is TRBJ1-5, the V gene TRBV9, with TRBD1 identical over 12 bases. The V gene's germline CDR1 is SGDLS and CDR2 YYNGEE. Trimming took 4 bases from V and 7 from J; bases not matched to a gene: 3. The CDR3 totals 14 residues.

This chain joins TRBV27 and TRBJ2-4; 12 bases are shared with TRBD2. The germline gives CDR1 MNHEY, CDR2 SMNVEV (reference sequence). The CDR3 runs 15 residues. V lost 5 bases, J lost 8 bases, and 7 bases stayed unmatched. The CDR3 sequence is CASSPSGGAGYIQYF. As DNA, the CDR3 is TGTGCCAGCAGTCCTAGCGGGGGGGCCGGATACATTCAGTACTTC.

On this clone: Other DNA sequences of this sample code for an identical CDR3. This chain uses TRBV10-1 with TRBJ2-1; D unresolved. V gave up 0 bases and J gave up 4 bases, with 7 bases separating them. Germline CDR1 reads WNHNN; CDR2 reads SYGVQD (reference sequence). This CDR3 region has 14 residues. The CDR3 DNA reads TGCGCCAGCAGTGAGTCGAGTGGTTACAATGAGCAGTTCTTC. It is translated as CASSESSGYNEQFF.

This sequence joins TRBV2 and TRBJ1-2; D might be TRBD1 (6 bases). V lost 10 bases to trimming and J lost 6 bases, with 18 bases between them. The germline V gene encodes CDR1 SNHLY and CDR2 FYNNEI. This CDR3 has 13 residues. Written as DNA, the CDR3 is TGTGCCACCCTGAAAATTACAGGGAATGGCTACACCTTC. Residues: CATLKITGNGYTF.

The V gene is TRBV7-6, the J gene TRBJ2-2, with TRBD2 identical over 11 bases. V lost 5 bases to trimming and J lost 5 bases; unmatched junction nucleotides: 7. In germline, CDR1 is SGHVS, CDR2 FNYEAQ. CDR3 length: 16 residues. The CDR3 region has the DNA TGTGCCAGCAGCGGGGTGACTAGCGGGGCGACCGGGGAGCTGTTTTTT. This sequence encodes CASSGVTSGATGELFF.

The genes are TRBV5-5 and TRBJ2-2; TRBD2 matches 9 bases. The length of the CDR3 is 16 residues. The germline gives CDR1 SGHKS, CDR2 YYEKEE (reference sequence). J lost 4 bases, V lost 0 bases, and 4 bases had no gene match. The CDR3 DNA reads TGTGCCAGCAGCTTGGGCCCAGCGGGGGGCACCGGGGAGCTGTTTTTT. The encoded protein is CASSLGPAGGTGELFF.

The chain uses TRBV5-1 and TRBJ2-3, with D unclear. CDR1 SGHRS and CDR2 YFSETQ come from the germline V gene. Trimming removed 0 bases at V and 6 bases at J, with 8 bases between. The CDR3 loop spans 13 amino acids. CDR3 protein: CASSLVSFDTQYF. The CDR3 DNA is TGCGCCAGCAGCTTGGTGTCGTTCGATACGCAGTATTTT.

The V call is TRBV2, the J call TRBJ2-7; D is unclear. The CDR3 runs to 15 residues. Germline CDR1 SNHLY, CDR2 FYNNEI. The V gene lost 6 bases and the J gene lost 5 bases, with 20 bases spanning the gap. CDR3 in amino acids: CASRPISGPANEQYF. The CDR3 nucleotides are TGTGCCAGCAGACCTATCAGTGGGCCTGCCAACGAGCAGTACTTC.

DNA for the CDR3: TGTGCCATCGCGACAGGCATCAATCAGCCCCAGCATTTT. It encodes CAIATGINQPQHF. The J gene is TRBJ1-5, the V gene TRBV28, with a possible D match to TRBD1 (6 bases). V dropped 10 bases and J dropped 3 bases, with 13 bases sitting between them. CDR3 size: 13 residues. CDR1 MDHEN and CDR2 SYDVKM come from the germline V gene.

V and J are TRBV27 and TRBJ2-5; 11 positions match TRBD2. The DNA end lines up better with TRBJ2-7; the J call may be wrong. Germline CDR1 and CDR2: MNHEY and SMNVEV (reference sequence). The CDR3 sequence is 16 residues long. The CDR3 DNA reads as TGTGCCCTCATTAAAGCCCGACTAGCGGGGACCTACGAGCAGTACTTC. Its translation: CALIKARLAGTYEQYF.

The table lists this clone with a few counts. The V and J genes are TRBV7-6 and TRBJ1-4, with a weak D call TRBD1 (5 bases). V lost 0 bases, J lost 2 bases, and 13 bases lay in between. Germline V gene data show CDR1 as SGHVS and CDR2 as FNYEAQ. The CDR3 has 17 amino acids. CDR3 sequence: CASSLAGVGSTNEKLFF. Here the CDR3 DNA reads TGTGCCAGCAGCTTAGCAGGGGTCGGATCTACTAATGAAAAACTGTTTTTT.

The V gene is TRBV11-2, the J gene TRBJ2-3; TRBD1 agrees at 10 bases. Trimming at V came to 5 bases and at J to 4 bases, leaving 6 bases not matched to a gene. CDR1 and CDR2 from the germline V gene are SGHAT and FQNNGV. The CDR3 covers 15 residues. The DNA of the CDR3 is TGTGCCAGCAGCCAACCCGGGACAGGGGCAGATACGCAGTATTTT. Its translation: CASSQPGTGADTQYF.

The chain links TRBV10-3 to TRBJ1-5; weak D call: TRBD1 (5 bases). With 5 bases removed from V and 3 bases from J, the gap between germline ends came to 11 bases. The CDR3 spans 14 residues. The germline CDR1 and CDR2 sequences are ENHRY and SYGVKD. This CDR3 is CAISPGGSNQPQHF. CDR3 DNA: TGTGCCATCAGTCCCGGGGGGTCCAATCAGCCCCAGCATTTT.

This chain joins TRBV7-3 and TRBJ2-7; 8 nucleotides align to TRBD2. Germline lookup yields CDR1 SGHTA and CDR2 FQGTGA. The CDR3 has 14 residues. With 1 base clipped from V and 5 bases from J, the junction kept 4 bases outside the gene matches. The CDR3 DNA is TGTGCCAGCAGCTTAAGCGGGGGGAACGACGAGCAGTACTTC. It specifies CASSLSGGNDEQYF.

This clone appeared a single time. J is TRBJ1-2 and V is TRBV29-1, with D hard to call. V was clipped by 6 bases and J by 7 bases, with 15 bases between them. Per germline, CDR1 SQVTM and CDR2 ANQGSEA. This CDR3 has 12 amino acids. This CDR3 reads CSVNSLEGGYTF. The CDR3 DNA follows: TGCAGCGTCAATAGCCTTGAGGGTGGCTACACCTTC.